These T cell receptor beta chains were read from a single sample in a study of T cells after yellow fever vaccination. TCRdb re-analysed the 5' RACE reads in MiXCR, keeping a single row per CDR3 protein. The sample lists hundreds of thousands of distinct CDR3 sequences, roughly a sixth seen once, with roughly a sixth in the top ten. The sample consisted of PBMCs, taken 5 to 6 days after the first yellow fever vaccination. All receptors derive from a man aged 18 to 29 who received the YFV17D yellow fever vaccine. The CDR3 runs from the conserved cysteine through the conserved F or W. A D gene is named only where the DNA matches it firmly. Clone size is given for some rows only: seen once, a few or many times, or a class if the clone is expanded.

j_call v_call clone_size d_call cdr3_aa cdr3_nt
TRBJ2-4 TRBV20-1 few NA CSATPGGGPAKNIQYF TGCAGTGCTACCCCCGGTGGGGGCCCGGCCAAAAACATTCAGTACTTC
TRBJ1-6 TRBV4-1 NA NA CASSQDLGGASYSPLHF TGCGCCAGCAGCCAAGATCTCGGAGGGGCGTCTTATTCACCCCTCCACTTT
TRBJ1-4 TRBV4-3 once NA CASSAGYGRLGEKLFF TGCGCCAGCAGCGCCGGTTATGGTAGATTAGGTGAAAAACTGTTTTTT
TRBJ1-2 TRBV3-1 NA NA CASSQVFGINYGYTF TGTGCCAGCAGCCAAGTGTTCGGCATTAACTATGGCTACACCTTC
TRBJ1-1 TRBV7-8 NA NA CASSSPQGSIPEVFF TGTGCCAGCAGCTCACCACAGGGATCGATCCCTGAAGTTTTCTTT
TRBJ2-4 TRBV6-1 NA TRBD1 CASSPGTGVNIQYF TGTGCCAGCAGCCCCGGGACAGGCGTTAACATTCAGTACTTC
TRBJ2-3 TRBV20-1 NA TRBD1 CSARPGTGGTDTQYF TGCAGTGCTAGACCTGGGACAGGGGGCACAGATACGCAGTATTTT
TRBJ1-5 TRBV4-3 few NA CASSQTQGAQPQHF TGCGCCAGCAGCCAAACTCAAGGGGCCCAGCCCCAGCATTTT
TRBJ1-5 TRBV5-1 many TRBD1 CASSQWTGDQPQHF TGCGCCAGCAGCCAGTGGACAGGCGATCAGCCCCAGCATTTT
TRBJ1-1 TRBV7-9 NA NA CASSQPTGTAEAFF TGTGCCAGCAGCCAACCTACGGGAACGGCTGAAGCTTTCTTT
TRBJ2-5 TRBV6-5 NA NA CASSYWRQETQYF TGTGCCAGCAGTTACTGGAGGCAAGAGACCCAGTACTTC
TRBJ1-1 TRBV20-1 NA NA CSARDFAKNTEAFF TGCAGTGCTAGAGATTTCGCGAAAAACACTGAAGCTTTCTTT
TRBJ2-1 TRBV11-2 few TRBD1 CASSSGTGLLREQFF TGTGCCAGCAGCTCTGGGACAGGGTTGCTTCGGGAGCAGTTCTTC
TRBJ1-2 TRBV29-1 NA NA CSVVVFDGYTF TGCAGCGTTGTGGTTTTTGACGGCTACACCTTC
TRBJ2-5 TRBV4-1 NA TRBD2 CASSPSAGGYQETQYF TGCGCCAGCAGCCCTTCGGCGGGGGGGTACCAAGAGACCCAGTACTTC
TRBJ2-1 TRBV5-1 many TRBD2 CASSGTASGPLLSLQFF TGCGCCAGCAGCGGGACCGCTAGCGGGCCGCTCCTTTCCTTGCAGTTCTTC
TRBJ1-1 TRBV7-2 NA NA CASSPGDGRLAFF TGTGCCAGCAGCCCAGGGGACGGCCGTTTAGCTTTCTTT
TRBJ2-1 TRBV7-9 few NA CASSLKLNDEQFF TGTGCCAGCAGCTTAAAACTAAACGATGAGCAGTTCTTC
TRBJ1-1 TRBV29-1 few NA CSEYGTSNTEAFF TGCAGCGAATATGGGACGTCGAACACTGAAGCTTTCTTT
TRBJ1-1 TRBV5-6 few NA CASSLVRVAQTEAFF TGTGCCAGCAGCTTGGTTAGGGTAGCTCAAACTGAAGCTTTCTTT
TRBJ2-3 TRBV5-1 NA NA CANSEVPTDTQYF TGCGCCAACAGCGAGGTGCCCACAGATACGCAGTATTTT
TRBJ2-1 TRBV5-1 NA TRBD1 CASSGTGFAFF TGCGCCAGCAGCGGGACAGGGTTTGCGTTCTTC
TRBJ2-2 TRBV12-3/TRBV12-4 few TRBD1 CASSTDRGFNRGELFF TGTGCCAGCAGTACGGACAGGGGCTTCAATAGGGGGGAGCTGTTTTTT
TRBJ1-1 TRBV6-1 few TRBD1 CAVQGLLGTEAFF TGTGCCGTACAGGGGCTCCTGGGCACTGAAGCTTTCTTT
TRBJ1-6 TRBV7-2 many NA CASSSLLGAPNSPLHF TGTGCCAGCAGCTCCCTCCTGGGGGCGCCTAATTCACCCCTCCACTTT
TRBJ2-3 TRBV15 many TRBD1 CATSSPGTGTDTQYF TGTGCCACCAGCTCCCCCGGGACAGGGACAGATACGCAGTATTTT
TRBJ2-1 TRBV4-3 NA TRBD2 CASSQGGLAGSNNEQFF TGCGCCAGCAGCCAAGGAGGACTAGCGGGGAGTAACAATGAGCAGTTCTTC
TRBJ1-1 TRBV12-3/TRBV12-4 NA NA CASSLLRAFGNTEAFF TGTGCCAGCAGTCTTCTCCGGGCCTTTGGGAACACTGAAGCTTTCTTT